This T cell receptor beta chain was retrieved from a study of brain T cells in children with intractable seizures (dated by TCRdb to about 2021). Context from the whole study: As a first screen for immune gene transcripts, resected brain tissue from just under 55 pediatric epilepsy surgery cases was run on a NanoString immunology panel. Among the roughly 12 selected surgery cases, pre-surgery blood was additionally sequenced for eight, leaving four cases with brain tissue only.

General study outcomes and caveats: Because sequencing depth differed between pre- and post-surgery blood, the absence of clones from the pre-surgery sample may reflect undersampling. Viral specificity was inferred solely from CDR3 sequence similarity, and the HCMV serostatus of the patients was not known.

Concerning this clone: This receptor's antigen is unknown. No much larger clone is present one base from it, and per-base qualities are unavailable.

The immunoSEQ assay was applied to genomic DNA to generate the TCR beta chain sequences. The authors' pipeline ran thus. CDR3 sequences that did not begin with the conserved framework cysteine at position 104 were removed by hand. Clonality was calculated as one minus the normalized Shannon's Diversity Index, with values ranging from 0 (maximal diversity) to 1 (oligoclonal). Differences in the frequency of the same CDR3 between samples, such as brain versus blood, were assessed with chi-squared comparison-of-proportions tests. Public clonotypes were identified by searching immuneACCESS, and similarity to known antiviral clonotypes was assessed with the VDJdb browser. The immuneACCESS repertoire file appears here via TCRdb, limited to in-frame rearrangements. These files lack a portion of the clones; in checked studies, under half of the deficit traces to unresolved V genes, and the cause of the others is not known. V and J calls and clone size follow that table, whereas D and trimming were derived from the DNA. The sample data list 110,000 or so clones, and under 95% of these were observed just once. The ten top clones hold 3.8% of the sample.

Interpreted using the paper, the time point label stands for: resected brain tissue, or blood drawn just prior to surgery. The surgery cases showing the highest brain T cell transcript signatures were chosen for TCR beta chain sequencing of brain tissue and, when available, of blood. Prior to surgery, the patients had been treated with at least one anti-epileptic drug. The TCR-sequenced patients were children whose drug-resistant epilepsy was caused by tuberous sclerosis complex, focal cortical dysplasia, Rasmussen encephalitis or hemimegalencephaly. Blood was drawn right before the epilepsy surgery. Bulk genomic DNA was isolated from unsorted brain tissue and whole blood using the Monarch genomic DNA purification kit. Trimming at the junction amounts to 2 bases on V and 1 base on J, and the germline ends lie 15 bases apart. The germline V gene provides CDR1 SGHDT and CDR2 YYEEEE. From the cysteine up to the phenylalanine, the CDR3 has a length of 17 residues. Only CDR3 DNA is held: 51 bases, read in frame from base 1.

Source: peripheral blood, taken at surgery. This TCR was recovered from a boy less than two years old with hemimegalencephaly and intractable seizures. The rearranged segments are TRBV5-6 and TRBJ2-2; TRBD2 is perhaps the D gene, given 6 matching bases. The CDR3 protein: CASSFLFRLGNTGELFF. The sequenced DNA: TGTGCCAGCAGCTTTTTATTCAGACTAGGGAACACCGGGGAGCTGTTTTTT.